The entry below gives a single TCR beta chain sequence along with its context. The clone's antigen remains unknown. The sample holds no much larger clone one base away, and base qualities are not on file. This entry comes from a study of beta chain features in type 1 diabetes listed by TCRdb under 2018. Background for the entire study: Mean age, gender distribution, total cell number and subset yield did not differ between patients and healthy donors. The study compared TCRB repertoires of sorted circulating CD4+ T cell subsets between recently diagnosed type 1 diabetes patients and matched healthy donors. A total of 100 million to 110 million sorted cells were examined across all samples, and a strong correlation was observed between cell number per subset and RNA yield. Whereas all 30 or so donors provided naive and central memory subsets, regulatory and stem cell-like memory subsets were isolated from just 8 patients and roughly 8 healthy donors.

General findings and caveats noted by the study authors: Naive, central memory and regulatory TCRB repertoires appeared to be more alike among patients than among healthy donors. Because small numbers of individuals were included in the HLA sub-analyses, any influence of HLA type on TCRB rearrangement was left unresolved. Because cDNA was sequenced instead of genomic DNA, highly expressing activated cells could be over-represented, though the groups showed no difference in activation or CD3 levels. Patients with type 1 diabetes made fewer insertions and deleted more nucleotides at VDJ recombination sites, implying thymic rearrangement abnormalities. In all four CD4+ subsets, TCRB CDR3 length was moderately but significantly shorter in type 1 diabetes patients. PCR might favor shorter templates, but patient and control samples were amplified and corrected together, so any skew would affect both groups equally.

Trimming removed 6 bases from V and 3 bases from J, leaving 9 bases between the germline ends. From the cysteine through the phenylalanine, the CDR3 covers 13 amino acids. Only the CDR3 DNA is retained, 39 bases long and in frame from the first base. CDR1 and CDR2 are drawn from the germline V gene: SGHAT, FQNNGV. The entire amount of isolated RNA was reverse transcribed using the High Capacity cDNA Reverse Transcription Kit, so the sequenced TCRB transcripts were expressed ones. Deep immunoSEQ sequencing was performed on naive, central memory and regulatory T cell samples, with an average of roughly 3.5 million total reads per sample. Sorted cells were lysed in RLT buffer, and RNA was extracted using DNase-treated RNeasy Micro or Mini kits according to cell number. Each cell subset was processed on its own to prevent cross-contamination, while patient and healthy donor samples were processed together. Using the immunoSEQ multiplex PCR, TCRB sequences were amplified from cDNA into 87-bp fragments spanning the CDR3 region. Amplicons were sequenced on the Illumina HiSeq platform. Per the original workflow: PCR bias was corrected computationally using synthetic template baselines, and reads within Hamming distance 2 were collapsed, with unmergeable singletons discarded. Reads were aligned to IMGT to assign V, D and J genes, CDR3 length, and insertions or deletions at six rearrangement sites. Within each subset, clonotype counts were normalized to the number of sorted cells before true diversity and Gini coefficients were calculated with the tcR R package. Repertoire sharing was quantified using the overlap coefficient calculated on TCRB nucleotide sequences. Out-of-frame TCRB sequences from naive cells were analyzed to stand in for the pre-selection repertoire. Imported from immuneACCESS, the table was reduced by TCRdb to in-frame sequences with V and J called. These copies leave out some clones; in studies compared against another copy, an unresolved V gene accounts for under half, and the cause of the remainder is not known. Clone size and V and J calls were adopted from that table, with D and trimming inferred from the DNA. This sample gives 350,000 to 450,000 clones in total; 10% to 15% of them show up just once. About 0.01% of the sample lies in the top ten.

From each donor, a single peripheral blood sample of around 0.12 L on average was drawn into heparinised tubes. Using a panel that included CD45RO, CCR7, CD25, CD127, CD95 and CD27, naive, central memory, regulatory and stem cell-like memory CD4+ T cells were sorted on a BD FACSAria II. Purity was above 98% for every sorted population. PBMCs were separated immediately by Lymphoprep density gradient centrifugation and were stained directly, without being cultured. To minimize batch effects, samples were stained and sorted in pairs, one healthy donor with one patient per experiment. The source material was naive CD4+ T cells from blood. The label giving this sample's cell subset or site can be read as: true naive CD4+ T cells. The sequence links TRBV11-2 to TRBJ2-1, and TRBD2 may be the D gene, going by 6 matching bases. The clonotype was recovered from a woman younger than 30 with type 1 diabetes. In nucleotide form, the sequence is TGTGCCAGCAGTGATAGCGGCTACAATGAGCAGTTCTTC. Its protein reads: CASSDSGYNEQFF. This CDR3, with the reference TRBV11-2 and TRBJ2-1 proteins standing in past its ends, gives the full variable domain EAGVAQSPRYKIIEKRQSVAFWCNPISGHATLYWYQQILGQGPKLLIQFQNNGVVDDSQLPKDRFSAERLKGVDSTLKIQPAKLEDSAVYLCASSDSGYNEQFFGPGTRLTVL.